The rows below give T cell receptor beta chains drawn from one sample of a study of blood T cell repertoires in COVID-19. Repertoires were generated with immunoSEQ multiplex PCR, while TCRdb's copy carries only in-frame clones and drops some. The sample has 350,000 to 400,000 clones, around 89% seen once. The sample was PBMCs or T cells enriched from blood (not recorded which). Source of these receptors: a woman aged 25 to 45 with acute COVID-19. Each CDR3 is given with its conserved first and last residue. The order of the fields is CDR3 length, J gene, clone size, V gene, CDR3 protein. A clone size is listed for some rows: how often the clone was seen (once, few, many), or a class if it is expanded.

CDR3 length: 16; J gene: TRBJ2-7; clone size: .; V gene: TRBV6-4; CDR3 protein: CASSDSGSGGALEQYF
CDR3 length: 15; J gene: TRBJ2-2; clone size: .; V gene: TRBV5-6; CDR3 protein: CASSSGTGRTGELFF
CDR3 length: 13; J gene: TRBJ1-2; clone size: .; V gene: TRBV7-3; CDR3 protein: CASSTGGGNGYTF
CDR3 length: 16; J gene: TRBJ2-2; clone size: .; V gene: TRBV25-1; CDR3 protein: CASSEYSRVNTGELFF
CDR3 length: 14; J gene: TRBJ1-4; clone size: .; V gene: TRBV30; CDR3 protein: CAWSGTGGGEKLFF
CDR3 length: 13; J gene: TRBJ1-1; clone size: .; V gene: TRBV7-3; CDR3 protein: CASSRDRGTEAFF
CDR3 length: 15; J gene: TRBJ2-1; clone size: .; V gene: TRBV10-1; CDR3 protein: CASSEFAGGPNEQFF
CDR3 length: 13; J gene: TRBJ2-1; clone size: .; V gene: TRBV7-9; CDR3 protein: CAGSRGGTNEQFF
CDR3 length: 13; J gene: TRBJ2-7; clone size: .; V gene: TRBV4-2; CDR3 protein: CASSPGTGGEQYF
CDR3 length: 14; J gene: TRBJ1-5; clone size: .; V gene: TRBV6-5; CDR3 protein: CASSRTGINQPQHF
CDR3 length: 15; J gene: TRBJ1-2; clone size: few; V gene: TRBV6-5; CDR3 protein: CASRPGQGKPGGYTF
CDR3 length: 15; J gene: TRBJ1-3; clone size: .; V gene: TRBV2; CDR3 protein: CASRATGASGNTIYF
CDR3 length: 16; J gene: TRBJ2-7; clone size: .; V gene: TRBV30; CDR3 protein: CAWRLLAGSKNYEQYF
CDR3 length: 15; J gene: TRBJ1-2; clone size: .; V gene: TRBV18; CDR3 protein: CASSPPTGRYYGYTF
CDR3 length: 15; J gene: TRBJ2-7; clone size: .; V gene: TRBV7-2; CDR3 protein: CASSLLAGGRLEQYF
CDR3 length: 17; J gene: TRBJ2-2; clone size: .; V gene: TRBV7-9; CDR3 protein: CASSLDYGGANTGELFF
CDR3 length: 15; J gene: TRBJ2-3; clone size: .; V gene: TRBV11-1; CDR3 protein: CASSFAGGNTDTQYF
CDR3 length: 12; J gene: TRBJ1-3; clone size: .; V gene: TRBV29-1; CDR3 protein: CSVLGGINTIYF
CDR3 length: 18; J gene: TRBJ1-6; clone size: .; V gene: TRBV23-1; CDR3 protein: CASSQSARESFLNSPLHF
CDR3 length: 14; J gene: TRBJ1-6; clone size: .; V gene: TRBV13; CDR3 protein: CASSLMGTVAKFHF
CDR3 length: 13; J gene: TRBJ2-7; clone size: .; V gene: TRBV27; CDR3 protein: CASRYGTGGEQYF
CDR3 length: 13; J gene: TRBJ1-2; clone size: .; V gene: TRBV28; CDR3 protein: CASIPQRGYGYTF
CDR3 length: 19; J gene: TRBJ1-5; clone size: .; V gene: TRBV30; CDR3 protein: CAWSSGGLGPSYSNQPQHF
CDR3 length: 16; J gene: TRBJ1-4; clone size: .; V gene: TRBV13; CDR3 protein: CASSSRGGRMNEKLFF
CDR3 length: 19; J gene: TRBJ1-2; clone size: .; V gene: TRBV4-1; CDR3 protein: CASSQARGVPGGGSVGYTF
CDR3 length: 16; J gene: TRBJ1-1; clone size: .; V gene: TRBV9; CDR3 protein: CASSVGRGLVGTEAFF
CDR3 length: 16; J gene: TRBJ2-1; clone size: .; V gene: TRBV6-5; CDR3 protein: CASSSRLARSYNEQFF
CDR3 length: 15; J gene: TRBJ1-5; clone size: .; V gene: TRBV6-5; CDR3 protein: CASSPAGRGDQPQHF
CDR3 length: 16; J gene: TRBJ2-2; clone size: .; V gene: TRBV5-1; CDR3 protein: CASMTSGGLNTGELFF
CDR3 length: 15; J gene: TRBJ2-7; clone size: .; V gene: TRBV29-1; CDR3 protein: CSVENWTGGDYEQYF
CDR3 length: 15; J gene: TRBJ2-2; clone size: .; V gene: TRBV14; CDR3 protein: CASSQQGHGIGELFF
CDR3 length: 19; J gene: TRBJ2-2; clone size: .; V gene: TRBV19; CDR3 protein: CASIPRIGTYIANTGELFF
CDR3 length: 14; J gene: TRBJ2-1; clone size: .; V gene: TRBV13; CDR3 protein: CASSLLGLPNEQFF
CDR3 length: 15; J gene: TRBJ2-7; clone size: .; V gene: TRBV28; CDR3 protein: CASSPFLMDSYEQYF
CDR3 length: 18; J gene: TRBJ2-1; clone size: .; V gene: TRBV3-1/TRBV3-2; CDR3 protein: CASSQGLAGGRTYNEQFF
CDR3 length: 15; J gene: TRBJ2-2; clone size: .; V gene: TRBV14; CDR3 protein: CASSQGGGQTGELFF
CDR3 length: 20; J gene: TRBJ1-2; clone size: .; V gene: TRBV29-1; CDR3 protein: CSADFYGTGTPTGFDYGYTF